What follows describes a single TCR beta chain. These data belong to a study of blood T cells in healthy people across ages. A sample-barcoded 5' primer and a J-beta primer mix were used in a second PCR of roughly 6 to 11 cycles. TCRdb analysed the 5' RACE reads with MiXCR anew, one entry per CDR3 protein. Of roughly 1.4 million distinct CDR3 sequences in the sample, 59% were seen once. Germline CDR1 reads ENHRY; CDR2 reads SYGVKD. This CDR3 region has 12 residues. V lost 10 bases to trimming and J lost 2 bases; unmatched junction nucleotides: 4. The gene calls are TRBV10-3 and TRBJ2-5; 7 bases are shared with TRBD1. Sequenced input: blood. This clonotype originated in a man between 18 and 29 years old in good health. The CDR3 nucleotides are TGTGCCACAGGGACAGATCAAGAGACCCAGTACTTC. Encoded protein: CATGTDQETQYF.